The 22 T cell receptor beta chains in this list originate from one sample, sequenced in a study of blood T cell repertoires in COVID-19. TCRdb keeps only in-frame clones here, not all; method: immunoSEQ multiplex PCR. The repertoire has some 120,000 clones, roughly 91% of them found once; the top ten carry approximately 20%. Sequenced sample: peripheral blood. The receptor set was obtained from a human donor with acute or convalescent COVID-19. The donor label of this sample is uncertain.

The V and J genes are TRBV19 and TRBJ1-2; D possibly corresponds to TRBD1 (6 bases). Germline V lookup: CDR1 LNHDA, CDR2 SQIVND (reference sequence). Trimming removed 3 bases at V and 2 bases at J, with 13 bases between. The CDR3 totals 15 residues. CDR3 DNA: TGTGCCAGTAGTATTTCTTACGGGACAAACTATGGCTACACCTTC. Translation gives CASSISYGTNYGYTF.

The chain combines TRBV5-1 with TRBJ1-3; TRBD1 matches at 9 bases. Germline loops: CDR1 SGHRS, CDR2 YFSETQ. The CDR3 covers 18 residues. The J segment lost 0 bases and the V segment lost 0 bases, leaving 7 bases of the junction unmatched. For the CDR3, the DNA is TGCGCCAGCAGCTTGGGGAATACAGGGGGCTTCTCTGGAAACACCATATATTTT. The encoded protein is CASSLGNTGGFSGNTIYF.

J is TRBJ1-3 and V is TRBV7-9; 7 nucleotides line up with TRBD1. Per germline, CDR1 SEHNR and CDR2 FQNEAQ (reference sequence). There are 14 residues in the CDR3. The junction had 3 bases not matched to a gene; V was cut back by 5 bases and J by 2 bases. The CDR3 reads CASSPGGPGNTIYF. CDR3 sequence (DNA): TGTGCCAGCAGCCCAGGGGGACCTGGAAACACCATATATTTT.

The rearrangement joins TRBV7-2 to TRBJ1-2; TRBD1 is a possible D gene (6 bases). This CDR3 is 14 amino acids long. The germline V gene has CDR1 SGHTA and CDR2 FQGNSA. The germline V and J ends were trimmed by 5 bases and 7 bases, with 17 bases remaining between them. CDR3 nucleotide sequence: TGTGCCAGCAGCAGCTACAGGGAACTGAGTGGCTACACCTTC. As protein: CASSSYRELSGYTF.

The gene calls are TRBV7-2 and TRBJ2-6; D gene unclear. Germline CDR1 reads SGHTA; CDR2 reads FQGNSA. The germline V and J ends were trimmed by 1 base and 3 bases, with 7 bases remaining between them. There are 15 residues in the CDR3. CDR3 DNA sequence: TGTGCCAGCAGCTTAGATTCTAGTGGGGCCAACGTCCTGACTTTC. Its translation is CASSLDSSGANVLTF.

The rearrangement joins TRBV2 to TRBJ1-5; 8 nucleotides match TRBD1. The CDR3 runs 14 residues. The V gene's germline CDR1 is SNHLY and CDR2 FYNNEI. V gave up 9 bases and J gave up 4 bases; unmatched junction bases: 8. CDR3 sequence (DNA): TGTGCCAGTACAGGGGGGGATAGAAATCAGCCCCAGCATTTT. Its protein is CASTGGDRNQPQHF.

J is TRBJ1-4 and V is TRBV3-1 (or the pseudogene TRBV3-2), with D perhaps TRBD1 (5 bases). Trimming left V 7 bases short and J 7 bases short, with 13 bases between. CDR3 length: 13 residues. Germline lookup yields CDR1 LGHDT and CDR2 YNNKEL (reference sequence). This CDR3 is CASTAGAGEKLFF. CDR3 sequence (DNA): TGTGCCAGCACCGCTGGGGCCGGTGAAAAACTGTTTTTT.

This sequence joins TRBV7-2 and TRBJ1-5, with D possibly matching TRBD1 (6 bases). This CDR3 contains 14 residues. V lost 4 bases and J lost 6, with 13 bases in between. Germline V gene lookup returns CDR1 SGHTA and CDR2 FQGNSA. CDR3 sequence reads: CASSSGVGSQPQHF. DNA for the CDR3: TGTGCCAGCAGCTCAGGGGTAGGGAGTCAGCCCCAGCATTTT.

The chain has TRBV6-2 or TRBV6-3 and TRBJ2-3, with TRBD2 matching 8 bases. The CDR3 runs 16 residues. Trimming cost V 2 bases and J 2 bases; bases outside gene matches: 6. From germline, CDR1 is MNHEY and CDR2 SVGEGT. CDR3 loop: CASSYGYSGDTDTQYF. Written as DNA, the CDR3 is TGTGCCAGCAGTTACGGGTATAGCGGGGACACAGATACGCAGTATTTT.

The V call is TRBV19, the J call TRBJ2-7, with TRBD2 matching 13 bases. Germline loops: CDR1 LNHDA, CDR2 SQIVND (reference sequence). V shed 5 bases, J shed 3 bases, and the junction held 7 bases outside the gene matches. The CDR3 has 16 amino acids. The chain's CDR3 is CASSPQGTSGIYEQYF. The CDR3 DNA reads as TGTGCCAGTAGTCCTCAGGGGACTAGCGGGATCTACGAGCAGTACTTC.

The V and J genes are TRBV7-9 and TRBJ1-1; D remains ambiguous. CDR1 is SEHNR, CDR2 FQNEAQ, per germline (reference sequence). V lost 5 bases, J lost 4 bases, and 11 bases lay in between. This CDR3 comprises 13 residues. The CDR3 bases are TGTGCCAGCAGCCCATGGGAGAGCACTGAAGCTTTCTTT. It encodes CASSPWESTEAFF.

The gene calls are TRBV7-9 and TRBJ1-4, with 8 nucleotides matching TRBD1. The CDR3 covers 15 residues. The junction had 4 bases not matched to a gene; V was cut back by 5 bases and J by 2 bases. Germline V CDR1 and CDR2: SEHNR, FQNEAQ (reference sequence). The CDR3 sequence is CASSTDRGTNEKLFF. The CDR3 DNA is TGTGCCAGCAGCACTGACAGGGGCACTAATGAAAAACTGTTTTTT.

V is TRBV28 and J is TRBJ2-4; 9 positions match TRBD2. Germline V CDR1 and CDR2: MDHEN, SYDVKM. V was clipped by 1 base and J by 4 bases; unmatched bases: 5. The CDR3 totals 16 residues. The CDR3 loop is CASSLFRLAAKNIQYF. As DNA, the CDR3 is TGTGCCAGCAGTTTATTCCGACTAGCGGCTAAAAACATTCAGTACTTC.

This chain joins TRBV10-3 and TRBJ2-7; 8 bases are a match to TRBD1. With V trimmed by 9 bases and J by 3 bases, 10 bases remained unmatched. Germline lookup yields CDR1 ENHRY and CDR2 SYGVKD. This CDR3 comprises 14 residues. The CDR3 DNA reads as TGTGCCATTCAGAGGGGACAGGATGTCTACGAGCAGTACTTC. Translated: CAIQRGQDVYEQYF.

Note on this clone: The same CDR3 can be traced to other DNA sequences in this sample. The rearrangement joins TRBV28 to TRBJ1-2; no firm D call. Germline V lookup: CDR1 MDHEN, CDR2 SYDVKM. CDR3 length equals 12 residues. Trimming pared 1 base from V and 5 bases from J, leaving 5 bases between. CDR3 in amino acids: CASSLSGYGYTF. Written as DNA, the CDR3 is TGTGCCAGCAGTTTATCGGGGTATGGCTACACCTTC.

A note on this clone: Within the sample, other DNA sequences also encode this same CDR3. This chain connects TRBV5-4 to TRBJ2-7; TRBD2 matches 7 bases. The V and J ends lost 4 bases and 3 bases, in that order; junction bases with no gene match: 1. Per the germline V gene, CDR1 is SGHNT and CDR2 is YYREEE (reference sequence). The CDR3 covers 12 residues. DNA for the CDR3: TGTGCCAGCAGCAGGGACTACTACGAGCAGTACTTC. It encodes CASSRDYYEQYF.

The chain recombines TRBV7-9 with TRBJ2-1, with 13 bases aligning to TRBD2. The V gene's germline CDR1 is SEHNR and CDR2 FQNEAQ (reference sequence). V was pared by 1 base and J by 0 bases, with 6 bases of the junction left unmatched. The CDR3 covers 19 residues. In nucleotides, the CDR3 is TGTGCCAGCAGCTTAGTGACTAGCGGGGGGTTCAGCTCCTACAATGAGCAGTTCTTC. It is translated as CASSLVTSGGFSSYNEQFF.

V usage is TRBV28 and J usage is TRBJ2-1; D might be TRBD2 (6 bases). The CDR3 is 16 amino acids. Deletions cut 2 bases from V and 6 bases from J, with 17 bases between. Per germline, CDR1 MDHEN and CDR2 SYDVKM. The CDR3 spells CASSLGAGRRFNEQFF. CDR3 nucleotides: TGTGCCAGCAGTTTAGGTGCGGGGAGGAGGTTCAATGAGCAGTTCTTC.

The chain combines TRBV4-1 with TRBJ1-4; unclear D gene. Germline V gene data show CDR1 as MGHRA and CDR2 as YSYEKL. The CDR3 has 16 amino acids. The V end lost 2 bases, the J end lost 0 bases, and 10 bases lay between the germline ends. The CDR3: CASSQTRRTTNEKLFF. Here the CDR3 DNA reads TGCGCCAGCAGCCAAACTAGACGGACAACTAATGAAAAACTGTTTTTT.

About this clone itself: Different DNA sequences within this sample yield the same CDR3. The chain uses TRBV28 and TRBJ1-5, with D unresolved. V lost 3 bases to trimming and J lost 3 bases, with 6 bases between them. Germline V lookup: CDR1 MDHEN, CDR2 SYDVKM. The CDR3 consists of 13 residues. This CDR3 reads CASSFSNNQPQHF. CDR3 nucleotides: TGTGCCAGCAGTTTCAGTAACAATCAGCCCCAGCATTTT.

This clone appeared a single time. The V call is TRBV6-4, the J call TRBJ2-7; D gene unclear. Germline V gene sequence: CDR1 MRHNA, CDR2 SNTAGT. The CDR3 contains 13 residues. Trimming shortened V by 8 bases and J by 2 bases, and 13 bases separated the two germline ends. The CDR3 DNA follows: TGTGCCAGCTTCCAATTTTCAGCCTACGAGCAGTACTTC. It encodes CASFQFSAYEQYF.

This chain connects TRBV6-5 to TRBJ2-3, with D hard to call. Looked up from germline, CDR1 is MNHEY and CDR2 is SVGAGI. V was pared by 2 bases and J by 0 bases, with 9 bases between. The CDR3 is made up of 15 amino acids. CDR3 in amino acids: CASSYGGTSTDTQYF. The CDR3 nucleotides are TGTGCCAGCAGTTACGGCGGAACTAGCACAGATACGCAGTATTTT.